These T cell receptor beta chains were read from a single sample in a study of metastatic and nonmetastatic thyroid tumors. TCRdb reanalyzed the PCR reads with MiXCR. The table shows about 40,000 clones, with about 13% occurring only once. The specimen sequenced was blood. These receptor sequences come from a female donor with papillary thyroid cancer or a benign thyroid nodule (not recorded which). Some clones in this sample may be carry-over from other donors' samples. CDR3s include the opening cysteine and the closing phenylalanine or tryptophan. The order of the fields is J gene, clone size, V gene, D gene, CDR3 DNA, CDR3 protein. The D gene is left open where the match is weak. The size of a clone is reported for some rows only, either as once, few or many, or as a class for expanded clones.

TRBJ2-2 many TRBV4-1 NA TGCGCCAGCAGCCGCCAGGGACAGAACACCGGGGAGCTGTTTTTT CASSRQGQNTGELFF
TRBJ2-5 many TRBV3-1 NA TGTGCCAGCAGGCTAACCGGGACAACAGGGGAGACCCAGTACTTC CASRLTGTTGETQYF
TRBJ2-5 many TRBV19 NA TGTGCCAGTAGTAAAGGACAGCTACAAGAGACCCAGTACTTC CASSKGQLQETQYF
TRBJ2-7 many TRBV6-6 NA TGTGCCAGCAGTTATTGGCAGGGGTCCTCCTACGAGCAGTACTTC CASSYWQGSSYEQYF
TRBJ1-3 few TRBV6-2/TRBV6-3 NA TGTGCCAGCAGCTTAAGCGCTCGGTGGGAGTCTGGAAACACCATATATTTT CASSLSARWESGNTIYF
TRBJ2-1 many TRBV28 NA TGTGCCAGCAGACAACTGAGGGAGCAGTTCTTC CASRQLREQFF
TRBJ2-7 many TRBV20-1 NA TGCAGTGCTAGCCGAGGCCAGCTTACCTCCTACGAGCAGTACTTC CSASRGQLTSYEQYF
TRBJ2-7 many TRBV14 NA TGTGCCAGCAGCCAAGGCCAGGGCTACGAGCAGTACTTC CASSQGQGYEQYF
TRBJ2-4 many TRBV5-1 NA TGCGCCAGCAGCTTGGAAGCAGGGTCAGCCAAAAACATTCAGTACTTC CASSLEAGSAKNIQYF
TRBJ1-6 NA TRBV27 NA TGTGCCAGCACCCAGGTTCCCTATAATTCACCCCCCCACTTT CASTQVPYNSPPHF
TRBJ2-1 NA TRBV20-1 TRBD2 TGCAGTGCTAGACCCCAGCGGGGGGGCCTTCCCAATGAGCAGTTCTTC CSARPQRGGLPNEQFF
TRBJ1-2 NA TRBV28 NA TGTGCAACCAGTTTAGTCCCCTATGGCTACACCTTC CATSLVPYGYTF
TRBJ1-1 many TRBV19 TRBD1 TGTGCCAGTAGTATTCGGACAGGCATCGAAGCTTTCTTT CASSIRTGIEAFF
TRBJ2-3 many TRBV27 NA TGTGCCAGCAGTTTCTTCGGCTTGAGTACGCAGTATTTT CASSFFGLSTQYF
TRBJ1-6 NA TRBV2 NA TGTGCCAGCACCCCGAACACTTATAATTCACCCCTCCACTTT CASTPNTYNSPLHF
TRBJ2-1 medium-sized TRBV6-1 NA TGTGCCAGCACAGGTCGACACAATGAGCAGTTCTTC CASTGRHNEQFF
TRBJ2-7 many TRBV6-1 TRBD2 TGTGCCAGCAGCCGCGGGACTAGCGAGTCCGAGCAGTACTTC CASSRGTSESEQYF